This T cell receptor (beta chain) derives from a study of shared clonotypes between healthy human individuals. This clone was seen a single time. The V gene end was trimmed by 10 bases and the J gene end by 4 bases; junction bases not matched to a gene: 4. The CDR3 spans 13 residues. In germline, CDR1 is SEHNR, CDR2 FQNEAQ (reference sequence). Clones were sequenced by immunoSEQ multiplex PCR, and TCRdb holds only the in-frame ones, with some missing. The sample holds under 300,000 clones, approximately 65% seen once. The receptor's source is a man aged 25-45 years in good health. The chain combines TRBV7-9 with TRBJ2-5; 12 nucleotides agree with TRBD2. The sequenced sample consisted of memory CD4+ T cells sorted from blood. Specified subset: CD45RA-negative fraction. The CDR3 loop reads CAIGLAGRETQYF. In DNA form, the CDR3 reads TGTGCCATCGGACTAGCGGGAAGAGAGACCCAGTACTTC.